The next 11 T cell receptor beta chains were all read from a single sample in a study of post-analysis software for immune sequencing data. Study-level findings and limits: When patients were compared with controls, a handful of TRBV segments were more frequent, TRBV5-6, TRBV5-1 and TRBV20-1 among them.

Unique molecular identifiers were present in the TCR beta cDNA libraries. MiXCR, applied by TCRdb to the PCR reads, yields one record per CDR3 protein. The table records about 770,000 distinct CDR3 sequences, 46% of them present only once. These receptors' antigens are unknown. The specimen was blood. The receptors stem from a girl aged 5 to 17 with multiple sclerosis.

The CDR3 loop reads CSARGLGLDSYEQYF. In nucleotides, the CDR3 is TGCAGTGCTAGAGGTCTAGGACTAGATTCCTACGAGCAGTACTTC. The rearrangement joins TRBV20-1 to TRBJ2-7, with TRBD2 identical over 7 bases. V lost 1 base, J lost 1 base, and 7 bases stayed unmatched. This CDR3 comprises 15 residues. Germline-derived CDR1 and CDR2 are DFQATT and SNEGSKA (reference sequence).

The rearrangement joins TRBV10-3 to TRBJ2-1; D is unresolved. Trimming took off 6 bases at V and 8 bases at J, with 11 bases between the two ends. CDR1 ENHRY and CDR2 SYGVKD come from the germline V gene. The CDR3 is 12 residues long. CDR3 loop: CAISEQYDEQFF. The DNA for the CDR3 is TGTGCCATCAGCGAGCAGTACGATGAGCAGTTCTTC.

The gene calls are TRBV28 and TRBJ2-5; D remains unclear. V dropped 4 bases and J dropped 7 bases, with 25 bases sitting between them. Looked up from germline, CDR1 is MDHEN and CDR2 is SYDVKM. This CDR3 comprises 17 residues. CDR3 residues: CASSWLVGKISLSTQYF. In DNA form, the CDR3 reads TGTGCCAGCAGTTGGTTAGTTGGGAAGATCAGTTTGTCGACCCAGTACTTC.

The V and J genes are TRBV5-1 and TRBJ2-3; D not resolved. Germline CDR1 reads SGHRS; CDR2 reads YFSETQ. V lost 0 bases to trimming and J lost 6 bases, with 14 bases between them. The CDR3 runs 15 residues. CDR3 sequence: CASSLGSQGADTQYF. The CDR3 nucleotides are TGCGCCAGCAGCTTGGGGTCCCAAGGAGCTGATACGCAGTATTTT.

This clonotype turned up a few times. The chain has TRBV4-3 and TRBJ2-7, with D possibly being TRBD1 (7 bases). This CDR3 is built from 16 residues. V was trimmed by 0 bases and J by 5 bases, leaving 17 bases between them. The germline gives CDR1 LGHNA, CDR2 YSLEER. Written as DNA, the CDR3 is TGCGCCAGCAGCCAAGATGGTGGAACAGGGGAGGACGAGCAGTACTTC. Amino acid sequence: CASSQDGGTGEDEQYF.

V is TRBV5-1 and J is TRBJ2-1; 9 bases fit TRBD2. Germline-derived CDR1 and CDR2 are SGHRS and YFSETQ. The CDR3 length is 15 residues. V shed 3 bases and J 4 bases; nucleotides not matched to a gene: 5. Here the CDR3 DNA reads TGCGCCAGCAGCTCTAAGGGACTAGCTTACAATGAGCAGTTCTTC. This gives the protein CASSSKGLAYNEQFF.

DNA of the CDR3: TGTGCCAGCAAAGGAAAGGCCGGTCGGGGTGAGCAGTTCTTC. The encoded protein is CASKGKAGRGEQFF. The chain uses TRBV28 and TRBJ2-1, with a tentative D call TRBD2 (5 bases). V gave up 7 bases and J gave up 9 bases, with 19 bases separating them. Germline CDR1 is MDHEN and CDR2 is SYDVKM. This CDR3 spans 14 amino acids.

The sample holds a few counts of this clonotype. This CDR3 reads CASSQDPRSPQHF. The CDR3 DNA is TGTGCCAGCAGCCAAGACCCCAGATCACCCCAGCATTTT. The chain employs TRBV3-1 and TRBJ1-5; D is undetermined. CDR3 size: 13 residues. Looked up from germline, CDR1 is LGHDT and CDR2 is YNNKEL (reference sequence). V was trimmed by 0 bases and J by 10 bases, leaving 10 bases between them.

The chain combines TRBV10-3 with TRBJ1-2; D remains ambiguous. The CDR3 spans 12 residues. V was pared by 2 bases and J by 7 bases, with 8 bases between. Germline V gives CDR1 ENHRY, CDR2 SYGVKD. DNA for the CDR3: TGTGCCATCAGTGAGACAGTTAGTGGCTACACCTTC. Its translation: CAISETVSGYTF.

The sample holds many counts of this clonotype. A much larger clone sits a single nucleotide away, making a read error possible. The chain combines TRBV5-1 with TRBJ2-5, with unresolved D. The germline V gene has CDR1 SGHRS and CDR2 YFSETQ. CDR3 length: 17 amino acids. The V and J ends lost 4 bases and 5 bases respectively, with 24 bases between them. CDR3 sequence reads: CASSPNAESANWETQYF. CDR3 DNA: TGCGCCAGCAGCCCGAATGCGGAATCGGCCAATTGGGAGACCCAGTACTTC.

This clonotype has more than one count but fewer than ten. CDR3 nucleotides: TGTGCCAGCAGCCAAGAAGGCATATTGGGAGAGACCCAGTACTTC. This encodes CASSQEGILGETQYF. The chain joins TRBV14 to TRBJ2-5, with D hard to call. Between the trimmed V and J ends, which lost 0 bases and 4 bases, there was a span of 12 bases. The CDR3 length is 15 residues. CDR1 and CDR2 (germline): SGHDN, FVKESK. The whole variable domain, remainder taken from reference TRBV14 and TRBJ2-5, is EAGVTQFPSHSVIEKGQTVTLRCDPISGHDNLYWYRRVMGKEIKFLLHFVKESKQDESGMPNNRFLAERTGGTYSTLKVQPAELEDSGVYFCASSQEGILGETQYFGPGTRLLVL.